This T cell receptor (beta chain) was identified in a study of OX40 agonist ivuxolimab in advanced cancers. This CDR3 region has 17 residues. Germline V gives CDR1 MNHNS, CDR2 SASEGT. V was cut by 3 bases and J by 1 base, with 19 bases left in between. Some clones are missing from TCRdb's copy, which holds only in-frame ones; the method was immunoSEQ multiplex PCR. The sample contains around 75,000 clones, about 86% of which appear only once. This chain joins TRBV6-1 and TRBJ2-7; a weak D match, TRBD2 (7 bases). The TCR originated in an adult with an advanced solid tumor such as melanoma, head and neck, liver or kidney cancer. The starting material was CD4+ or CD8+ T cells sorted from blood, obtained in a trial of the OX40 agonist ivuxolimab. Here the CDR3 reads CASSDPRGGTKSYEQYF. The CDR3 nucleotides read TGTGCCAGCAGTGACCCAAGGGGGGGGACTAAGTCCTACGAGCAGTACTTC.